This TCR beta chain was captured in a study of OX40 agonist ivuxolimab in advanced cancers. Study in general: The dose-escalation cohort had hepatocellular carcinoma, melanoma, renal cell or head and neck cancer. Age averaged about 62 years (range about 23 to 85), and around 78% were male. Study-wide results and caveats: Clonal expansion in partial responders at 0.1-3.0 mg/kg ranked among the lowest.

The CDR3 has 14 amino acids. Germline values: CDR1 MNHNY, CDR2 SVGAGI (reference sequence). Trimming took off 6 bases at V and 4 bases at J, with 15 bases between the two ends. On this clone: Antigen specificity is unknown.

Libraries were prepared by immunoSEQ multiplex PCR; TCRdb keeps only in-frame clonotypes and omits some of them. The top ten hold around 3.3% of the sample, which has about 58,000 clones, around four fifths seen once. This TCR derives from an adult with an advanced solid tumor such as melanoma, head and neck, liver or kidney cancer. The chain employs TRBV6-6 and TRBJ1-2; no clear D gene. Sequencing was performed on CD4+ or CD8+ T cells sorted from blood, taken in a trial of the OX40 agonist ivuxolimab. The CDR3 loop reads CASRLTPSSYGYTF. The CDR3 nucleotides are TGTGCCAGCAGGTTAACCCCTTCGTCCTATGGCTACACCTTC.